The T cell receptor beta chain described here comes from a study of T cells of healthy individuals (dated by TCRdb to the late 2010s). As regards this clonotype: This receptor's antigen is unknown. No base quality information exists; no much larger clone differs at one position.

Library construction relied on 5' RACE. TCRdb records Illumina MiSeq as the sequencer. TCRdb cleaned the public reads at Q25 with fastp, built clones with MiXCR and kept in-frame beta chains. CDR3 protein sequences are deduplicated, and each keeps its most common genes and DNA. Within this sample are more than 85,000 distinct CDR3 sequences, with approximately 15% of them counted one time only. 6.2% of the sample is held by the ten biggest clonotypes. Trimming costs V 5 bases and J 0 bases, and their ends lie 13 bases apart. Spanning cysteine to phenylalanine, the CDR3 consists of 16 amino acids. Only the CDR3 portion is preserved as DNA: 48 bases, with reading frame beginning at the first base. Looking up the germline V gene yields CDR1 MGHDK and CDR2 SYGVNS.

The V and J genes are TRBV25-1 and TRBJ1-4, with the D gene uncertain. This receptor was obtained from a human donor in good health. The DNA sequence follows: TGTGCCAGCAGTAACCCGACCGCTACAACTAATGAAAAACTGTTTTTT. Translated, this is CASSNPTATTNEKLFF.